These 19 T cell receptor beta chains were sequenced from one sample in a study of blood T cells in healthy people across ages. Combining a sample-barcoded 5' primer with a J-beta primer mix, a second PCR ran for about 6 to 11 cycles. TCRdb reprocessed the 5' RACE reads with MiXCR, giving one entry per CDR3 protein. The table lists roughly 1.4 million distinct CDR3 sequences, around 55% of them singletons, with roughly 6.3% in the top ten. The source material was blood. These receptors originate from a man younger than 35 in good health.

This clonotype has just a few counts. The V call is TRBV10-3, the J call TRBJ2-6; D is ambiguous. The germline CDR1 and CDR2 sequences are ENHRY and SYGVKD. CDR3 size: 17 residues. The ends were cut back, 0 bases at V and 0 bases at J, with 9 bases in the middle. The CDR3 sequence: CAISESGFLSGANVLTF. The DNA for the CDR3 is TGTGCCATCAGTGAGTCGGGGTTTCTCTCTGGGGCCAACGTCCTGACTTTC.

V usage is TRBV20-1 and J usage is TRBJ2-3; TRBD2 matches 14 bases. After removal of 6 bases from V and 10 bases from J, the junction contained 3 bases not matched to a gene. The CDR3 has 12 residues. Germline V gives CDR1 DFQATT, CDR2 SNEGSKA (reference sequence). CDR3 in amino acids: CSAPGLAGAQYF. The CDR3 DNA follows: TGCAGTGCCCCGGGACTAGCGGGAGCGCAGTATTTT.

The chain couples TRBV2 to TRBJ1-4; D unclear. There are 13 residues in the CDR3. V shed 9 bases and J shed 11 bases, with 19 bases lying between them. The germline V gene encodes CDR1 SNHLY and CDR2 FYNNEI. CDR3 bases: TGTGCCAGTGCCGAGGGTGGTTCAGACAAACTGTTTTTT. Translation gives CASAEGGSDKLFF.

The chain links TRBV6-6 to TRBJ1-6; TRBD1 aligns across 7 bases. V shed 5 bases and J 7 bases; nucleotides not matched to a gene: 5. This CDR3 comprises 14 residues. Germline-derived CDR1 and CDR2 are MNHNY and SVGAGI (reference sequence). The CDR3 region has the DNA TGTGCCAGCAGTATCCCGGGACAGAATTCACCCCTCCACTTT. Amino acids: CASSIPGQNSPLHF.

The gene calls are TRBV11-2 and TRBJ2-7, with no clear D. V was pared by 5 bases and J by 0 bases, with 29 bases between. CDR1 is SGHAT, CDR2 FQNNGV, per germline. This CDR3 spans 20 amino acids. Written as DNA, the CDR3 is TGTGCCAGCAGCACCTTCCCTGGCGGCGACCCTGCAAGGAGCTCCTACGAGCAGTACTTC. It yields the protein CASSTFPGGDPARSSYEQYF.

The CDR3 protein is CASSLSDGRAYEQYF. The CDR3 DNA sequence: TGCGCCAGCAGCTTGTCCGACGGCAGAGCCTACGAGCAGTACTTC. The chain links TRBV5-1 to TRBJ2-4, with unresolved D. The DNA end is a closer match to TRBJ2-7, so the J assignment may be wrong. Germline CDR1 SGHRS, CDR2 YFSETQ. CDR3 size: 15 residues.

The chain links TRBV20-1 to TRBJ2-4; perhaps TRBD1 as D (6 bases). The CDR3 is 14 residues long. Trimming cost V 1 base and J 2 bases, with 9 bases left between them. In germline, CDR1 is DFQATT, CDR2 SNEGSKA (reference sequence). CDR3 sequence: CSARVQGSKNIQYF. In DNA, the CDR3 is TGCAGTGCTAGAGTACAGGGTTCCAAAAACATTCAGTACTTC.

The chain has TRBV20-1 and TRBJ2-3; 8 nucleotides match TRBD2. The junction had 9 bases not matched to a gene; V was cut back by 5 bases and J by 5 bases. This CDR3 region has 14 residues. Germline assignment: CDR1 DFQATT and CDR2 SNEGSKA (reference sequence). The DNA of the CDR3 is TGCAGTGCTGGACCCGGGACTAGTAAAGATACGCAGTATTTT. Its translation: CSAGPGTSKDTQYF.

Note on this clonotype: Relative to the germline gene, one junction end is altered; a read error may explain this. The chain is built from TRBV7-7 and TRBJ2-1, with TRBD2 matching 15 bases. The germline gives CDR1 SSHAT, CDR2 FNYEAQ (reference sequence). The CDR3 is 14 amino acids. CDR3 in amino acids: CASSSGLAGGEQFF. The DNA for the CDR3 is TGTGCTAGCAGCTCGGGACTAGCGGGGGGAGAGCAGTTCTTC.

V usage is TRBV6-2 or TRBV6-3 and J usage is TRBJ2-5, with D unresolved. This CDR3 region has 12 residues. The germline V gene has CDR1 MNHEY and CDR2 SVGEGT. V lost 5 bases and J lost 2, with 6 bases in between. Written as DNA, the CDR3 is TGTGCCAGCAGTACCTCGCAAGAGACCCAGTACTTC. Translation gives CASSTSQETQYF.

This chain connects TRBV12-3 or TRBV12-4 to TRBJ2-5; a possible D gene is TRBD1 (5 bases). V lost 1 base and J lost 5, with 14 bases in between. The CDR3 contains 15 residues. The DNA for the CDR3 is TGTGCCAGCAGTTTAGAGGGGTTAAGGAAGGAGACCCAGTACTTC. Translating gives CASSLEGLRKETQYF.

The chain has TRBV9 and TRBJ1-1; D unresolved. The CDR3 has 16 amino acids. V lost 0 bases and J lost 1, with 13 bases in between. The germline V gene has CDR1 SGDLS and CDR2 YYNGEE. The CDR3 reads CASSVAPRIPNTEAFF. DNA for the CDR3: TGTGCCAGCAGCGTAGCCCCACGAATCCCGAACACTGAAGCTTTCTTT. Full variable domain (rest looked up from reference TRBV9 and TRBJ1-1): DSGVTQTPKHLITATGQRVTLRCSPRSGDLSVYWYQQSLDQGLQFLIQYYNGEERAKGNILERFSAQQFPDLHSELNLSSLELGDSALYFCASSVAPRIPNTEAFFGQGTRLTVV.

Concerning this clonotype itself: Its ends do not fully match the called genes, so a read error is possible. The chain couples TRBV6-2 or TRBV6-3 to TRBJ2-7, with a weak D call TRBD1 (5 bases). The CDR3 runs to 15 residues. CDR1 MNHEY and CDR2 SVGEGT come from the germline V gene. CDR3 region: CASSYLGPNTYGQYF. The CDR3 DNA reads TGTGCCAGCAGTTATCTGGGGCCGAATACCTACGGGCAGTACTTC.

The table lists this clonotype with a few counts. The chain uses TRBV4-2 and TRBJ2-1, with a weak D call TRBD2 (6 bases). V was trimmed by 7 bases and J by 6 bases, leaving 19 bases between them. The CDR3 extends over 15 amino acids. The germline V gene encodes CDR1 LGHNA and CDR2 YNFKEQ. The CDR3 is CASNRGTDIPNEQFF. In DNA form, the CDR3 reads TGTGCCAGCAACCGCGGGACGGACATCCCCAATGAGCAGTTCTTC.

This clonotype has a handful of counts. DNA for the CDR3: TGTGCCAGCAGTTACGGGACATGGAGCACTGAAGCTTTCTTT. Encoded protein: CASSYGTWSTEAFF. The V and J genes are TRBV6-5 and TRBJ1-1; D possibly corresponds to TRBD1 (6 bases). CDR3 length equals 14 residues. Germline CDR1 and CDR2: MNHEY and SVGAGI. V lost 2 bases, J lost 4 bases, and 11 bases lay in between.

This rearrangement joins TRBV3-1 to TRBJ1-1; TRBD1 agrees at 9 bases. The germline V gene has CDR1 LGHDT and CDR2 YNNKEL (reference sequence). The CDR3 totals 14 residues. V lost 6 bases, J lost 5 bases, and 7 bases stayed unmatched. CDR3 amino acids: CASRTPGTGTEAFF. The CDR3 coding sequence is TGTGCCAGCAGAACCCCGGGGACAGGGACTGAAGCTTTCTTT. Using reference TRBV3-1 and TRBJ1-1 for the parts outside the CDR3, the full variable domain is DTAVSQTPKYLVTQMGNDKSIKCEQNLGHDTMYWYKQDSKKFLKIMFSYNNKELIINETVPNRFSPKSPDKAHLNLHINSLELGDSAVYFCASRTPGTGTEAFFGQGTRLTVV.

This rearrangement joins TRBV5-1 to TRBJ1-2; 7 bases are a match to TRBD1. Germline lookup yields CDR1 SGHRS and CDR2 YFSETQ. V trimming: 4 bases; J trimming: 5 bases; junction bases outside the gene matches: 14. This CDR3 comprises 16 residues. Here the CDR3 reads CASSLGTAVSQYGYTF. The CDR3 nucleotides read TGCGCCAGCAGCCTCGGGACAGCGGTGTCCCAGTATGGCTACACCTTC.

The chain joins TRBV20-1 to TRBJ2-1; 11 bases are a match to TRBD2. The germline V gene encodes CDR1 DFQATT and CDR2 SNEGSKA (reference sequence). V was clipped by 6 bases and J by 6 bases; unmatched bases: 10. The length of the CDR3 is 15 residues. The CDR3: CSARGSGRDINEQFF. The DNA of the CDR3 is TGCAGTGCACGGGGTAGCGGGAGGGATATCAATGAGCAGTTCTTC.

This clonotype came up a few times. V gene TRBV29-1 combines with J gene TRBJ2-7; 9 bases are shared with TRBD1. Germline CDR1 is SQVTM and CDR2 is ANQGSEA. V shed 5 bases, J shed 1 base, and the junction held 3 bases outside the gene matches. The CDR3 loop spans 13 amino acids. CDR3 loop: CSVWDRASYEQYF. CDR3 sequence (DNA): TGCAGCGTTTGGGACAGGGCTTCCTACGAGCAGTACTTC.